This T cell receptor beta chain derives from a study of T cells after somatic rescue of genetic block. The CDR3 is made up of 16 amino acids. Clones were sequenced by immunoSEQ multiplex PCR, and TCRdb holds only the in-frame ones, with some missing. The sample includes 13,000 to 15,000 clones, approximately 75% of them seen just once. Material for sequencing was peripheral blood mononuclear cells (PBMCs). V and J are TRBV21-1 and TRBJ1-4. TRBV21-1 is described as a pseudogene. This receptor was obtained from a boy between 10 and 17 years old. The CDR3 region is CASSKEKGSTNEKLFF. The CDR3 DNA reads TGTGCCAGCAGCAAAGAAAAAGGCTCAACTAATGAAAAACTGTTTTTT.